This T cell receptor beta chain was obtained from a study of preoperative IRX-2 immunotherapy in early breast cancer. Repertoires were generated with immunoSEQ multiplex PCR, while TCRdb's copy carries only in-frame clones and drops some. Of approximately 26,000 clones in the sample, 78% were seen once. Sample treatment: preoperative locoregional IRX-2 cytokine immunotherapy. Preoperative locoregional IRX-2 cytokine immunotherapy was tested in the phase Ib source study. The CDR3 covers 13 residues. Germline CDR1 is SQVTM and CDR2 is ANQGSEA. Trimming removed 3 bases from V and 3 bases from J; junction bases left unmatched: 3.

This clonotype was sampled from a human donor with breast cancer. Material: lymph node tissue, obtained before IRX-2 immunotherapy. The chain links TRBV29-1 to TRBJ2-3, with TRBD2 identical over 7 bases. CDR3: CSVDPAGTDTQYF. As DNA, the CDR3 is TGCAGCGTTGACCCAGCGGGGACAGATACGCAGTATTTT.